The 21 T cell receptor beta chains presented below share a single source sample, sequenced in a study of control samples from healthy donors and cancer patients. The data were produced by immunoSEQ multiplex PCR, yet TCRdb's version contains in-frame clones alone and is incomplete. The data hold around 95,000 clones, with roughly 90% observed a single time. The material sequenced was blood. Receptors originate from a woman between 45 and 60 years old in good health.

This clone was seen a handful of times. The chain couples TRBV28 to TRBJ1-2, with D possibly TRBD1 on 5 matching bases. Trimming cost V 9 bases and J 3 bases, with 11 bases left between them. The germline V gene encodes CDR1 MDHEN and CDR2 SYDVKM. The CDR3 covers 12 residues. The CDR3 DNA is TGTGCCAGTAACAGGATTCACTATGGCTACACCTTC. This codes for CASNRIHYGYTF.

The J gene is TRBJ1-2, the V gene TRBV7-9; tentative D call: TRBD1 (5 bases). This CDR3 region has 15 residues. V was pared by 5 bases and J by 8 bases, with 21 bases between. The V gene's germline CDR1 is SEHNR and CDR2 FQNEAQ (reference sequence). CDR3 DNA: TGTGCCAGCAGCACATTCGAGGGCCCAGGGTACGGCTACACCTTC. This gives the protein CASSTFEGPGYGYTF.

The rearrangement joins TRBV2 to TRBJ2-2, with D unclear. The CDR3 has 14 residues. CDR1 SNHLY and CDR2 FYNNEI come from the germline V gene. Trimming took off 3 bases at V and 4 bases at J, with 9 bases between the two ends. The CDR3 DNA reads TGTGCCAGCAGTGATCCATGGGGCACCGGGGAGCTGTTTTTT. Its translation: CASSDPWGTGELFF. The variable domain in full, completed from reference TRBV2 and TRBJ2-2, reads EPEVTQTPSHQVTQMGQEVILRCVPISNHLYFYWYRQILGQKVEFLVSFYNNEISEKSEIFDDQFSVERPDGSNFTLKIRSTKLEDSAMYFCASSDPWGTGELFFGEGSRLTVL.

V gene TRBV25-1 combines with J gene TRBJ2-1, with 15 bases matching TRBD2. CDR3 length: 15 amino acids. V shed 5 bases, J shed 10 bases, and the junction held 6 bases outside the gene matches. Germline lookup yields CDR1 MGHDK and CDR2 SYGVNS. The CDR3 bases are TGTGCCAGCAGTCCCGGGACTAGCGGGGGGCGGGAGCAGTTCTTC. This translates into CASSPGTSGGREQFF.

CDR3 in DNA: TGTGCCAGCAGCCAGGGTACCGGGGAGCTGTTTTTT. Its protein is CASSQGTGELFF. The V gene is TRBV2, the J gene TRBJ2-2, with D possibly matching TRBD1 (5 bases). The length of the CDR3 is 12 residues. Between the trimmed V and J ends, which lost 6 bases and 5 bases, there was a span of 7 bases. Germline CDR1 and CDR2: SNHLY and FYNNEI.

This chain links TRBV7-2 with TRBJ1-1; no clear D. Trimming pared 2 bases from V and 1 base from J, leaving 5 bases between. The CDR3 totals 13 residues. CDR1 and CDR2 (germline): SGHTA, FQGNSA. In nucleotides, the CDR3 is TGTGCCAGCAGCTTAATAGGGAACACTGAAGCTTTCTTT. Residues: CASSLIGNTEAFF. The full variable domain, its missing parts supplied by reference TRBV7-2 and TRBJ1-1, is GAGVSQSPSNKVTEKGKDVELRCDPISGHTALYWYRQSLGQGLEFLIYFQGNSAPDKSGLPSDRFSAERTGGSVSTLTIQRTQQEDSAVYLCASSLIGNTEAFFGQGTRLTVV.

This clone came up once. The chain combines TRBV30 with TRBJ2-5, with a weak D call TRBD2 (6 bases). V gave up 3 bases and J gave up 5 bases, with 22 bases separating them. This CDR3 has 16 amino acids. Germline V lookup: CDR1 GTSNPN, CDR2 SVGIG (reference sequence). In DNA form, the CDR3 reads TGTGCCTGGAGCCCGGGGGTGGCAGATTGGGGTGAGACCCAGTACTTC. This sequence encodes CAWSPGVADWGETQYF.

The rearrangement links TRBV3-1 (or the pseudogene TRBV3-2) to TRBJ1-2, with TRBD1 identical over 7 bases. This CDR3 contains 15 residues. Per the germline V gene, CDR1 is LGHDT and CDR2 is YNNKEL (reference sequence). V trimming: 4 bases; J trimming: 3 bases; junction bases outside the gene matches: 8. The CDR3 nucleotides are TGTGCCAGCAGCCCCAGACACAGGGGAGACTATGGCTACACCTTC. Protein product: CASSPRHRGDYGYTF.

The chain joins TRBV7-2 to TRBJ2-1; no clear D. The CDR3 contains 14 residues. Germline lookup yields CDR1 SGHTA and CDR2 FQGNSA. V dropped 0 bases and J dropped 4 bases, with 7 bases sitting between them. The CDR3 DNA sequence: TGTGCCAGCAGCTTAGCTGCTGGTTACAATGAGCAGTTCTTC. Amino acids: CASSLAAGYNEQFF.

The chain recombines TRBV3-1 (or the pseudogene TRBV3-2) with TRBJ2-5; D might be TRBD2 (7 bases). Germline assignment: CDR1 LGHDT and CDR2 YNNKEL (reference sequence). V was cut by 0 bases and J by 3 bases, with 14 bases left in between. There are 16 residues in the CDR3. The CDR3 bases are TGTGCCAGCAGCCAAGAAGAGGTAGGGGGGGAAGAGACCCAGTACTTC. Protein sequence: CASSQEEVGGEETQYF.

The chain is built from TRBV4-3 and TRBJ2-4; D gene ambiguous. The CDR3 has 16 residues. Germline-derived CDR1 and CDR2 are LGHNA and YSLEER. The V end lost 0 bases, the J end lost 6 bases, and 15 bases lay between the germline ends. CDR3 sequence reads: CASSQEFSRVGNIQYF. As DNA, the CDR3 is TGCGCCAGCAGCCAAGAGTTCTCCCGGGTAGGAAACATTCAGTACTTC.

The chain links TRBV5-4 to TRBJ2-3, with D maybe TRBD2 (6 bases). Trimming stripped 6 bases from V and 4 bases from J, with 21 bases between. The CDR3 spans 16 residues. Germline lookup yields CDR1 SGHNT and CDR2 YYREEE (reference sequence). Here the CDR3 DNA reads TGTGCCAGCACCCTTGGTCTGGCGGGGCGTGCAGATACGCAGTATTTT. It specifies CASTLGLAGRADTQYF.

This clone has just a few counts. The chain is built from TRBV15 and TRBJ2-7; TRBD2 aligns across 7 bases. The CDR3 covers 14 residues. The junction had 2 bases not matched to a gene; V was cut back by 1 base and J by 2 bases. Germline assignment: CDR1 LNHNV and CDR2 YYDKDF (reference sequence). CDR3 in amino acids: CATSRGGTTYEQYV. The CDR3 nucleotides are TGTGCCACCAGCAGAGGAGGGACTACCTACGAGCAGTACGTC.

The chain is built from TRBV2 and TRBJ2-2, with 11 bases matching TRBD2. V lost 10 bases, J lost 1 base, and 5 bases stayed unmatched. CDR1 is SNHLY and CDR2 is FYNNEI in the germline V gene. The CDR3 sequence is 15 residues long. CDR3 sequence: CATFSGRGNTGELFF. The CDR3 DNA reads as TGTGCCACCTTTAGCGGGAGGGGGAACACCGGGGAGCTGTTTTTT. Filled out from reference TRBV2 and TRBJ2-2, the complete variable domain reads EPEVTQTPSHQVTQMGQEVILRCVPISNHLYFYWYRQILGQKVEFLVSFYNNEISEKSEIFDDQFSVERPDGSNFTLKIRSTKLEDSAMYFCATFSGRGNTGELFFGEGSRLTVL.

J is TRBJ1-2 and V is TRBV19, with TRBD1 matching over 9 bases. The CDR3 length is 15 residues. The V gene's germline CDR1 is LNHDA and CDR2 SQIVND (reference sequence). The ends lost 4 bases at V and 6 bases at J; junction bases unmatched: 9. For the CDR3, the DNA is TGTGCCAGTAGTAGGGACAGGGAAAATAGCGATGGCTACACCTTC. It is translated as CASSRDRENSDGYTF.

The chain has TRBV29-1 and TRBJ1-2; D ambiguous. Trimming removed 4 bases from V and 2 bases from J, with 5 bases in between. Germline CDR1 and CDR2: SQVTM and ANQGSEA. CDR3 length: 11 amino acids. The CDR3 coding sequence is TGCAGCGTTGGGCAGAACTATGGCTACACCTTC. This codes for CSVGQNYGYTF.

CDR3 coding DNA: TGTGCCACCAGTGATTCCCCCGATAATGAGCAGTTCTTC. Its translation: CATSDSPDNEQFF. The V call is TRBV24-1, the J call TRBJ2-1; D unclear. The V gene lost 2 bases and the J gene lost 7 bases, with 8 bases spanning the gap. The CDR3 runs to 13 residues. CDR1 is KGHDR and CDR2 is SFDVKD in the germline V gene.

The V call is TRBV7-3, the J call TRBJ2-1, with D uncertain. V was cut by 1 base and J by 7 bases, with 11 bases left in between. The CDR3 has 14 residues. CDR1 SGHTA and CDR2 FQGTGA come from the germline V gene. The CDR3 coding sequence is TGTGCCAGCAGCTTAATTAGGAGAGCTAATGAGCAGTTCTTC. It translates to CASSLIRRANEQFF.

The rearrangement joins TRBV11-2 to TRBJ2-2; D is ambiguous. The CDR3 is 16 residues long. Germline-derived CDR1 and CDR2 are SGHAT and FQNNGV. Trimming removed 10 bases at V and 1 base at J, with 19 bases between. In nucleotides, the CDR3 is TGTGCCACCGAGGACCTTTCTCTGTTGAACACCGGGGAGCTGTTTTTT. It encodes CATEDLSLLNTGELFF.

The chain couples TRBV27 to TRBJ2-3; the D gene is possibly TRBD2 (5 bases). The CDR3 is made up of 14 amino acids. Germline V gene sequence: CDR1 MNHEY, CDR2 SMNVEV (reference sequence). The V gene lost 2 bases and the J gene lost 3 bases, with 9 bases spanning the gap. This chain's CDR3 is CASSLTRATDTQYF. The CDR3, as DNA: TGTGCCAGCAGTTTAACGAGGGCGACAGATACGCAGTATTTT.

The V call is TRBV7-3, the J call TRBJ2-1; 12 bases fit TRBD2. After removal of 2 bases from V and 3 bases from J, the junction contained 2 bases not matched to a gene. Germline lookup yields CDR1 SGHTA and CDR2 FQGTGA. The CDR3 totals 16 residues. The CDR3 reads CASSLGLAGHYNEQFF. The CDR3 DNA reads TGTGCCAGCAGCTTAGGACTAGCGGGGCACTACAATGAGCAGTTCTTC.